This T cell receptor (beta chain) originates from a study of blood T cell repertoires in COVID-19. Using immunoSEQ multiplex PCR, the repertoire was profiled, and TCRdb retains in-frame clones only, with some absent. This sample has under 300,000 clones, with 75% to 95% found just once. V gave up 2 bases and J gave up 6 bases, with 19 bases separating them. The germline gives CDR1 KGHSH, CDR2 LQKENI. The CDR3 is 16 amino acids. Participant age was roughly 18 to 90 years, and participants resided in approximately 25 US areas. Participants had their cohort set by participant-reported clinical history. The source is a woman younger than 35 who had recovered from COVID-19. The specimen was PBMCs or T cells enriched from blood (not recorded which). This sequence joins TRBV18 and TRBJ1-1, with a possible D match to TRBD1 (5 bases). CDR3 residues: CASSPGGKRRTAEAFF. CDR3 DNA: TGTGCCAGCTCACCAGGGGGGAAACGTAGGACGGCTGAAGCTTTCTTT.